This T cell receptor beta chain was captured in a study of CD8 T cells in Susac syndrome. On this clonotype itself: Its antigen is not identified.

Reverse transcription of about 0.5 to 1 ug RNA used random hexamers. By means of immunoSEQ multiplex PCR, TCR beta CDR3 spanning 54 Vbeta and 13 Jbeta underwent amplification. TCRdb re-analysed the immunoSEQ multiplex PCR reads in MiXCR, keeping a single row per CDR3 protein. The table records 150,000 to 160,000 distinct CDR3 sequences, around 96% of them present only once. TEMRA cells were FACS-enriched, while CD8+ and CD4+ T cells were negatively isolated. Trimming took off 11 bases at V and 3 bases at J, with 17 bases between the two ends. Germline lookup yields CDR1 MNHEY and CDR2 SMNVEV (reference sequence). This CDR3 contains 14 residues. Findings and limits, study-wide: The CD4+ T cell repertoires that were profiled in Susac syndrome showed no clonal expansion.

The gene calls are TRBV27 and TRBJ1-5; maybe TRBD1 (6 bases). The receptor was isolated from a human donor with Susac syndrome. Sequencing input: CD4+ T cells from PBMCs. The CDR3 spells CAVGGQKPNQPQHF. In DNA, the CDR3 is TGTGCCGTCGGGGGGCAGAAACCCAATCAGCCCCAGCATTTT.